These 2 T cell receptor beta chains came from one sample sequenced in a study of blood T cell repertoires in COVID-19. Sequenced by immunoSEQ multiplex PCR; TCRdb stores in-frame clones only, minus some. The data contain about 86,000 clones, approximately 88% of them singletons. The sample comprised peripheral blood. The receptors derive from a woman of 80 years or more with active or convalescent COVID-19.

This clone was seen only a few times. The chain has TRBV29-1 and TRBJ2-7, with 11 bases aligning to TRBD1. Germline CDR1 and CDR2: SQVTM and ANQGSEA. The V gene end was trimmed by 5 bases and the J gene end by 5 bases; junction bases not matched to a gene: 5. This CDR3 comprises 13 residues. The CDR3 sequence: CSVLDRGQHEQYF. DNA for the CDR3: TGCAGCGTTTTGGACAGGGGGCAGCACGAGCAGTACTTC.

V is TRBV6-5 and J is TRBJ1-3; 7 nucleotides line up with TRBD1. This CDR3 comprises 14 residues. Trimming at V came to 5 bases and at J to 2 bases, leaving 3 bases not matched to a gene. Looked up from germline, CDR1 is MNHEY and CDR2 is SVGAGI. CDR3 sequence reads: CASSTRGPGNTIYF. Written as DNA, the CDR3 is TGTGCCAGCAGTACAAGGGGGCCTGGAAACACCATATATTTT.